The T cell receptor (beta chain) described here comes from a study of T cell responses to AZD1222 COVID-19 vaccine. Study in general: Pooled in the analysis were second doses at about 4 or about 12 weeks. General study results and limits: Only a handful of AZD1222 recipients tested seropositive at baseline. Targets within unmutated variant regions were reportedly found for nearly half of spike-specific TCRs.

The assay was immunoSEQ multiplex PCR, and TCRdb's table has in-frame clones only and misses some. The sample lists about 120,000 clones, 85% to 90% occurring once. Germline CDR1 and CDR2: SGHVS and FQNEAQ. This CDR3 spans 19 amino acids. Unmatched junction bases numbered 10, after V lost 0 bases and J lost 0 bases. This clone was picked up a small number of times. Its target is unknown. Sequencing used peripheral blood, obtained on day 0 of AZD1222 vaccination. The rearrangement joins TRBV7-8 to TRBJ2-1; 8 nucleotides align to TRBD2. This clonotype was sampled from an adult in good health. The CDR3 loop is CASSLARLARRSSYNEQFF. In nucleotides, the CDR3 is TGTGCCAGCAGCTTAGCTAGACTAGCGAGACGGAGCTCCTACAATGAGCAGTTCTTC.